This TCR beta chain was obtained from a study of T cell repertoires in cytomegalovirus infection. Study-wide background: Matching HLA type and CMV infection were both indicated by public TCR beta signatures.

General study results and limits: Dominating the ex vivo response were HLA-C-restricted CMV-specific TCR beta clonotypes.

The CDR3 runs 16 residues. The ends were cut back, 5 bases at V and 0 bases at J, with 14 bases in the middle. The germline CDR1 and CDR2 sequences are SEHNR and FQNEAQ (reference sequence). The table lists this clonotype with many counts. Antigen specificity is unknown. TCRdb re-analysed the reads in MiXCR, keeping a single row per CDR3 protein. The sample contains 200,000 to 250,000 distinct CDR3 sequences, approximately 24% of which appear only once. The sample taken for sequencing was CD8+ T cells from PBMCs. The TCR was taken from a human donor in good health (CMV status not recorded). Some clones in this sample may be carry-over from other donors' samples. The chain couples TRBV7-9 to TRBJ2-1; D is undetermined. The CDR3 DNA reads TGTGCCAGCAGCCCCTTAGAGCCGAACTCCTACAATGAGCAGTTCTTC. Translating it yields CASSPLEPNSYNEQFF. Drawing the rest from reference TRBV7-9 and TRBJ2-1, the complete variable domain is DTGVSQNPRHKITKRGQNVTFRCDPISEHNRLYWYRQTLGQGPEFLTYFQNEAQLEKSRLLSDRFSAERPKGSFSTLEIQRTEQGDSAMYLCASSPLEPNSYNEQFFGPGTRLTVL.